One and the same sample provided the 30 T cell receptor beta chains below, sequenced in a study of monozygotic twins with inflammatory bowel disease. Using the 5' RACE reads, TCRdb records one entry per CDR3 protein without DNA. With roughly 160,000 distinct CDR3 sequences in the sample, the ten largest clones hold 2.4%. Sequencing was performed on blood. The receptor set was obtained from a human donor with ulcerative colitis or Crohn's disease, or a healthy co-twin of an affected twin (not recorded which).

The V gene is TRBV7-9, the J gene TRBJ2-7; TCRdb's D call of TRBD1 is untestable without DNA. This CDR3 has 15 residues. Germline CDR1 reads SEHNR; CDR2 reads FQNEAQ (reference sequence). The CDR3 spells CASSFFPGQTYEQYF.

The CDR3 is CASSLTSGGEASYNEQFF. The chain carries TRBV5-1 and TRBJ2-1; checking the TCRdb D call of TRBD2 is not possible without DNA. Germline CDR1 is SGHRS and CDR2 is YFSETQ. The CDR3 has 18 amino acids.

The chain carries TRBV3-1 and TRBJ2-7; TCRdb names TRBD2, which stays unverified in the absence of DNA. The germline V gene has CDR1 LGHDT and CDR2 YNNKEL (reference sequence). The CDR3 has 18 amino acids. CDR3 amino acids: CASSQAIAGGLISYEQYF.

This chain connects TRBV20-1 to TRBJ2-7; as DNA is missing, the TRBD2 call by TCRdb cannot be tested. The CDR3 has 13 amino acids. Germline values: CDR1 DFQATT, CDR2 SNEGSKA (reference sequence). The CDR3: CSAFTSGGYEQYF.

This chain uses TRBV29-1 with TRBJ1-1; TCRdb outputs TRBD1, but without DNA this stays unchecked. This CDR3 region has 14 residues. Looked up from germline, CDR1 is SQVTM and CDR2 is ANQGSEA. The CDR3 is CSVGQTGLNTEAFF.

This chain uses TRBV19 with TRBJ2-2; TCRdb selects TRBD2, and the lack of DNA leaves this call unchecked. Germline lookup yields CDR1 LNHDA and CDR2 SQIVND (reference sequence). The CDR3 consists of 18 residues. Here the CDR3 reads CASSILTSGRGFTGELFF.

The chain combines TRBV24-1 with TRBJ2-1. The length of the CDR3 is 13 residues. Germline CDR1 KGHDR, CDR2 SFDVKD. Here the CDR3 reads CATSGTDSTEQFF.

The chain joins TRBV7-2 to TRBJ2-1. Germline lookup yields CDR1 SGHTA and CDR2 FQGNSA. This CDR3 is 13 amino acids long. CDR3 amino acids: CASSPPTRNEQFF.

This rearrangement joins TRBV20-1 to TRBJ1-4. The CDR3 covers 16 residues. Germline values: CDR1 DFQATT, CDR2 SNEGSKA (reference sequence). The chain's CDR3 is CSARDPSGVTNEKLFF.

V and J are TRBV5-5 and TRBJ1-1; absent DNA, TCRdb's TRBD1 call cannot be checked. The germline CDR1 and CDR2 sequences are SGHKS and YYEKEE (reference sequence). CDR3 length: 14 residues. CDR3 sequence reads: CASSLGQETLEAFF. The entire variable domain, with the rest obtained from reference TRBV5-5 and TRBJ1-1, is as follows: DAGVTQSPTHLIKTRGQQVTLRCSPISGHKSVSWYQQVLGQGPQFIFQYYEKEERGRGNFPDRFSARQFPNYSSELNVNALLLGDSALYLCASSLGQETLEAFFGQGTRLTVV.

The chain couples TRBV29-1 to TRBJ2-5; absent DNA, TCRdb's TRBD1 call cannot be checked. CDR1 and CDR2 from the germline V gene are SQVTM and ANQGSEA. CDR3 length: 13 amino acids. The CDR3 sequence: CSVAGSQGETQYF.

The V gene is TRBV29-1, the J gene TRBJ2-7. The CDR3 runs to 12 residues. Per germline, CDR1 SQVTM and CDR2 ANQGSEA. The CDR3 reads CSVQGNTYEQYF.

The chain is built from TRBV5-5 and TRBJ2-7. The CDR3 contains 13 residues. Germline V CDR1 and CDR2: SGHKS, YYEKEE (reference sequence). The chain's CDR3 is CASSLIGTYEQYF. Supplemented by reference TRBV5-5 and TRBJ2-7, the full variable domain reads DAGVTQSPTHLIKTRGQQVTLRCSPISGHKSVSWYQQVLGQGPQFIFQYYEKEERGRGNFPDRFSARQFPNYSSELNVNALLLGDSALYLCASSLIGTYEQYFGPGTRLTVT.

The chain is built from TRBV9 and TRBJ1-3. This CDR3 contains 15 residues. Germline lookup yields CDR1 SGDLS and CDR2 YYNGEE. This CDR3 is CASSTLGVSGNTIYF.

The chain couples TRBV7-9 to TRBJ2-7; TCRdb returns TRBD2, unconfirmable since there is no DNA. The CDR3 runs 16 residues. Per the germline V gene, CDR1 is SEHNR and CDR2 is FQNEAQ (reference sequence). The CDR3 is CASSFRDYPPVNEQYF. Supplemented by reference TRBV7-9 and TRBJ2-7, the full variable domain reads DTGVSQNPRHKITKRGQNVTFRCDPISEHNRLYWYRQTLGQGPEFLTYFQNEAQLEKSRLLSDRFSAERPKGSFSTLEIQRTEQGDSAMYLCASSFRDYPPVNEQYFGPGTRLTVT.

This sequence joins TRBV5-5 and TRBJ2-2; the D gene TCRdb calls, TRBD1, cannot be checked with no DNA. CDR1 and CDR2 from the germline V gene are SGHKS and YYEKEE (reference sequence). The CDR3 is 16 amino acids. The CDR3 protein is CASRERGAGNTGELFF.

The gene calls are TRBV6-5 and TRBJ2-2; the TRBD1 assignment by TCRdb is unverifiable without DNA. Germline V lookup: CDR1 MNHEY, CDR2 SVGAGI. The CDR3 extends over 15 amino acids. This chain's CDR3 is CASSSPDRANGELFF.

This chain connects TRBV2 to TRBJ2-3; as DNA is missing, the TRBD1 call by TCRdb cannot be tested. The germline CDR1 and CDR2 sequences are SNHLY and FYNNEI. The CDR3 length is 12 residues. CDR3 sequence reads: CAGTEDTDTQYF.

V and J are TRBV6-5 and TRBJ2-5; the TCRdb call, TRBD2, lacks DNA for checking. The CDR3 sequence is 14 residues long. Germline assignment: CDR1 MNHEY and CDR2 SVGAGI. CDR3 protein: CASSYSGSPETQYF.

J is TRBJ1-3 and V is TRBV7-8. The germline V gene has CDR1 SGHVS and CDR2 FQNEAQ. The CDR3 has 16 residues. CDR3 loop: CASSLLLQSSGNTIYF.

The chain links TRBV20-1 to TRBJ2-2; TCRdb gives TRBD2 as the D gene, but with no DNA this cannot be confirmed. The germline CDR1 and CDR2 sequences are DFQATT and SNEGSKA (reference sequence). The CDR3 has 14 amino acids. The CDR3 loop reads CSALREIGSGELFF.

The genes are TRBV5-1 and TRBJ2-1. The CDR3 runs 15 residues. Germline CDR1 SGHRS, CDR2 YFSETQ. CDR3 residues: CASSFEDGSYNEQFF.

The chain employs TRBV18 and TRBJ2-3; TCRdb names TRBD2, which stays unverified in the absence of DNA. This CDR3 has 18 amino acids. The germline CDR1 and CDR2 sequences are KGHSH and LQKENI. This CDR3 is CASSPLPGGADGTDTQYF. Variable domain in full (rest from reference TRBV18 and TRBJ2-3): NAGVMQNPRHLVRRRGQEARLRCSPMKGHSHVYWYRQLPEEGLKFMVYLQKENIIDESGMPKERFSAEFPKEGPSILRIQQVVRGDSAAYFCASSPLPGGADGTDTQYFGPGTRLTVL.

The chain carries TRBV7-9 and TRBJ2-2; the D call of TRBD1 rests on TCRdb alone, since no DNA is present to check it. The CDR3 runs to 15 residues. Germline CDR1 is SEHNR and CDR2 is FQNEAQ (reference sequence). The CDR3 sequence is CASSTPGTGTGELFF.

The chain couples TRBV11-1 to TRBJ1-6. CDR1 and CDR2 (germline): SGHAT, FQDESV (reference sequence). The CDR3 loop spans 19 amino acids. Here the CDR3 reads CASSSSGGGPGVYNSPLHF. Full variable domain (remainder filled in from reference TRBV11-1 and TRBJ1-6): EAEVAQSPRYKITEKSQAVAFWCDPISGHATLYWYRQILGQGPELLVQFQDESVVDDSQLPKDRFSAERLKGVDSTLKIQPAELGDSAMYLCASSSSGGGPGVYNSPLHFGNGTRLTVT.

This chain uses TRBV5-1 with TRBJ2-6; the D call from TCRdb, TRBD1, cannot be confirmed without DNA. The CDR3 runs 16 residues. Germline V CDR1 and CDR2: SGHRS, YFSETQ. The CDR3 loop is CASATGGLSGANVLTF.

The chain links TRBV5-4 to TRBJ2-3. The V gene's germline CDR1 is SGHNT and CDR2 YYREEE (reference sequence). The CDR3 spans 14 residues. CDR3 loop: CASSQVKGTDTQYF. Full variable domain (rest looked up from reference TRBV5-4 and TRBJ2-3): ETGVTQSPTHLIKTRGQQVTLRCSSQSGHNTVSWYQQALGQGPQFIFQYYREEENGRGNFPPRFSGLQFPNYSSELNVNALELDDSALYLCASSQVKGTDTQYFGPGTRLTVL.

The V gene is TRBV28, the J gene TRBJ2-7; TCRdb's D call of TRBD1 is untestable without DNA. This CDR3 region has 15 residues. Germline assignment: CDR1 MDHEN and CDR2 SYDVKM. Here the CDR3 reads CASSFVREYRYEQYF. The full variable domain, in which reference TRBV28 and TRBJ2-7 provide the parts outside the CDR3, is DVKVTQSSRYLVKRTGEKVFLECVQDMDHENMFWYRQDPGLGLRLIYFSYDVKMKEKGDIPEGYSVSREKKERFSLILESASTNQTSMYLCASSFVREYRYEQYFGPGTRLTVT.

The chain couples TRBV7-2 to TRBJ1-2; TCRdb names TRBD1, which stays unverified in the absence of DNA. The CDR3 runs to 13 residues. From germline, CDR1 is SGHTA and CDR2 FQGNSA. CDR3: CASSPGSGLGYTF. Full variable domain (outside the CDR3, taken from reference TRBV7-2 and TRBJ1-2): GAGVSQSPSNKVTEKGKDVELRCDPISGHTALYWYRQSLGQGLEFLIYFQGNSAPDKSGLPSDRFSAERTGGSVSTLTIQRTQQEDSAVYLCASSPGSGLGYTFGSGTRLTVV.

CDR3: CASRPPGEHTQYF. This chain connects TRBV12-3 or TRBV12-4 to TRBJ2-3; TCRdb's D call of TRBD1 is untestable without DNA. The length of the CDR3 is 13 residues.